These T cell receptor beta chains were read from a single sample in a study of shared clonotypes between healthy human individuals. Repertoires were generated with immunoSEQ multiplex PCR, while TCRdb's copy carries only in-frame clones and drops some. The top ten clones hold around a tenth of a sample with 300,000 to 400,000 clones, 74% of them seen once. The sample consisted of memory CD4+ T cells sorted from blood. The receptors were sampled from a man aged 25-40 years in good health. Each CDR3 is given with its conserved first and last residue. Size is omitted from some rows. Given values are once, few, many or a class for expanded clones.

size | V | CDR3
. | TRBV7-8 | CASSLVRGNNQPQHF
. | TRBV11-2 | CASSFMGRGRETYEQYF
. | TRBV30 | CAWTGFFTDTQYF
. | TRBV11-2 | CASSASSWDTGRAYEQYF
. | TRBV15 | CATSRDGSSYEQYF
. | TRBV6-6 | CASSYSVAGANVLTF
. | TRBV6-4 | CASSGLLGNEQFF
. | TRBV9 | CASSVGSSGTQETQYF
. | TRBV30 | CAWSVISGNTIYF
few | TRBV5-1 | CASSFGLAGGPMELFF
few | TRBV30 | CACLDSYEQYF
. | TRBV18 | CASSPVYRTGHTF
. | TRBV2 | CASNPSRGNQPQHF
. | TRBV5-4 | CASSRGGLSYEQYF
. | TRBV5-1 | CASSSGTYNGYTF